Sequencing of this T cell receptor beta chain was carried out in a study of blood T cell repertoires in COVID-19. Study as a whole: PBMCs, B-cell-depleted T cells, or T cells provided the cDNA or gDNA that made up the material.

Germline CDR1 is SNHLY and CDR2 is FYNNEI. This CDR3 has 14 amino acids. V lost 6 bases to trimming and J lost 0 bases, with 9 bases between them. Enrolment of Seattle patients took place during active infection, and they were followed longitudinally. Original processing notes: Estimation of nucleated cell counts was performed using reference gene primer amplification. The repertoire was sequenced with immunoSEQ multiplex PCR; TCRdb's copy has only in-frame clones and lacks some. That table supplies the V and J calls and clone size; D and trimming were determined from the DNA. The table has 400,000 to 450,000 clones, 70% to 90% seen once.

Sequenced material: peripheral blood. The rearrangement links TRBV2 to TRBJ1-3; D gene unclear. This clonotype originated in a young man with COVID-19, enrolled during active disease. CDR3 in DNA: TGTGCCAGCAGGAGACTGATCTCTGGAAACACCATATATTTT. It yields the protein CASRRLISGNTIYF.